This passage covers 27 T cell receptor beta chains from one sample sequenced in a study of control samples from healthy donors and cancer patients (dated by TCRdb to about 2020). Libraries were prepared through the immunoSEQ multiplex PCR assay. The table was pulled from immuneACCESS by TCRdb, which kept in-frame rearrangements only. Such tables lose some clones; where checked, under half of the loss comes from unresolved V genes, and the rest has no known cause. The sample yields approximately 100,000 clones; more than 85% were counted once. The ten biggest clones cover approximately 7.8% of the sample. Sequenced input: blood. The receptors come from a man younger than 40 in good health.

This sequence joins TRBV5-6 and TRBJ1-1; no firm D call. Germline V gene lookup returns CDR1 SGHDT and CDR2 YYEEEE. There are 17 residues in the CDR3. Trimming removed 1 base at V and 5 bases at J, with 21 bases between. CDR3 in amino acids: CASSLPRGLVTLTEAFF. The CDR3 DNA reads TGTGCCAGCAGCTTGCCCCGCGGGCTTGTAACGTTGACTGAAGCTTTCTTT.

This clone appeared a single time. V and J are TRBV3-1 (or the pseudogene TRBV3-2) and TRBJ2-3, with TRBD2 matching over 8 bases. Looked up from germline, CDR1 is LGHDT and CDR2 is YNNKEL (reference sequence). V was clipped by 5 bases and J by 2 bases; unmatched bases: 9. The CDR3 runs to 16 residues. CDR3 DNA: TGTGCCAGCAGCTACCTCAGCGGGGGACCCACAGATACGCAGTATTTT. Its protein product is CASSYLSGGPTDTQYF.

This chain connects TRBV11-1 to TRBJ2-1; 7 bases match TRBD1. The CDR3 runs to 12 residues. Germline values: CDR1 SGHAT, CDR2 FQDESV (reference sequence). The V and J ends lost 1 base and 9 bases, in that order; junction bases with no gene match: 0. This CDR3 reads CASSLGTGEQFF. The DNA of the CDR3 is TGTGCCAGCAGCTTAGGGACAGGTGAGCAGTTCTTC. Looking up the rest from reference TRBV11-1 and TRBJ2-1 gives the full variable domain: EAEVAQSPRYKITEKSQAVAFWCDPISGHATLYWYRQILGQGPELLVQFQDESVVDDSQLPKDRFSAERLKGVDSTLKIQPAELGDSAMYLCASSLGTGEQFFGPGTRLTVL.

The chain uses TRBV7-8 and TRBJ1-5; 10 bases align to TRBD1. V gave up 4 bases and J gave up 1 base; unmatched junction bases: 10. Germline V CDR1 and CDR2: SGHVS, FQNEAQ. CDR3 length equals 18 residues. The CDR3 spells CASSSWTGGAWSNQPQHF. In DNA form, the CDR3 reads TGTGCCAGCAGCTCGTGGACAGGGGGAGCCTGGAGCAATCAGCCCCAGCATTTT.

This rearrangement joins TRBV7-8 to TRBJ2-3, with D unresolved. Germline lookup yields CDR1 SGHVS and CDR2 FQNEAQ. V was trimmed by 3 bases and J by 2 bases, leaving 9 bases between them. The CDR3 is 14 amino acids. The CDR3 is CASSFNSHTDTQYF. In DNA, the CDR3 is TGTGCCAGCAGCTTCAACTCACACACAGATACGCAGTATTTT.

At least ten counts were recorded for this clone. The DNA for the CDR3 is TGTGCCAGCAGTTATGGTCGAGAGCCTACCACTGGCTACACCTTC. Its translation: CASSYGREPTTGYTF. The J gene is TRBJ1-2, the V gene TRBV6-5; D unresolved. CDR1 is MNHEY, CDR2 SVGAGI, per germline. Trimming stripped 3 bases from V and 7 bases from J, with 18 bases between. This CDR3 has 15 amino acids.

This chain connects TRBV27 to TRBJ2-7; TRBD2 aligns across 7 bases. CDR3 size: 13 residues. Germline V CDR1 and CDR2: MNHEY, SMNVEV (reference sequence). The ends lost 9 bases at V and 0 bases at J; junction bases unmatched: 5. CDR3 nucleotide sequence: TGTGCCAGGTCGTGGGGGGGCTCCTACGAGCAGTACTTC. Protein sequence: CARSWGGSYEQYF.

DNA for the CDR3: TGCGCCAGCAGCCAAGACCGGGGAATGGAGGAAAAACTGTTTTTT. Protein product: CASSQDRGMEEKLFF. The chain uses TRBV4-3 and TRBJ1-4, with D unresolved. This CDR3 contains 15 residues. Between the trimmed V and J ends, which lost 0 bases and 8 bases, there was a span of 13 bases. CDR1 and CDR2 (germline): LGHNA, YSLEER.

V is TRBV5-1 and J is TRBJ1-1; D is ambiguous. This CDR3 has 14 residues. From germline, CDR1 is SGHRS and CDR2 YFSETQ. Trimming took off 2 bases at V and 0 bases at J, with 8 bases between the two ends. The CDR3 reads CASSFNFLNTEAFF. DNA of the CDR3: TGCGCCAGCAGCTTTAACTTTCTGAACACTGAAGCTTTCTTT. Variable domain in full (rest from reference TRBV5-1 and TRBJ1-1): KAGVTQTPRYLIKTRGQQVTLSCSPISGHRSVSWYQQTPGQGLQFLFEYFSETQRNKGNFPGRFSGRQFSNSRSEMNVSTLELGDSALYLCASSFNFLNTEAFFGQGTRLTVV.

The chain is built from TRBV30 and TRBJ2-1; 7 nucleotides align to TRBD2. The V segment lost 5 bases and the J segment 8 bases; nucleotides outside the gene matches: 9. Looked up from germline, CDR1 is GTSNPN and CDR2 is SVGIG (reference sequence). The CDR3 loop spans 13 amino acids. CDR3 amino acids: CAWLAAGHDEQFF. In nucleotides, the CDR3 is TGTGCCTGGCTAGCGGCAGGACACGATGAGCAGTTCTTC.

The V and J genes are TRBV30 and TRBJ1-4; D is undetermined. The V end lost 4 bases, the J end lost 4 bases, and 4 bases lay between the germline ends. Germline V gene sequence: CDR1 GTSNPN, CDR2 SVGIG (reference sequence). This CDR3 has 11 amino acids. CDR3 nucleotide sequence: TGTGCCTGGAAGGGTAATGAAAAACTGTTTTTT. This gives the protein CAWKGNEKLFF.

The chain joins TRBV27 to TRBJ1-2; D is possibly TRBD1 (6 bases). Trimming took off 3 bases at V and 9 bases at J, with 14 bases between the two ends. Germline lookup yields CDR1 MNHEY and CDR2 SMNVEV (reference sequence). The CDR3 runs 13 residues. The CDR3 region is CASSLREGGSYTF. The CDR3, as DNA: TGTGCCAGCAGTTTGAGGGAGGGGGGGAGCTACACCTTC.

In nucleotides, the CDR3 is TGTGCCAGCAGCCAATTTGACAGTAGAAACACCGGGGAGCTGTTTTTT. Its translation: CASSQFDSRNTGELFF. The chain joins TRBV3-1 (or the pseudogene TRBV3-2) to TRBJ2-2; TRBD1 might be the D (5 bases). Germline CDR1 LGHDT, CDR2 YNNKEL (reference sequence). The ends were cut back, 2 bases at V and 2 bases at J, with 12 bases in the middle. The CDR3 has 16 amino acids.

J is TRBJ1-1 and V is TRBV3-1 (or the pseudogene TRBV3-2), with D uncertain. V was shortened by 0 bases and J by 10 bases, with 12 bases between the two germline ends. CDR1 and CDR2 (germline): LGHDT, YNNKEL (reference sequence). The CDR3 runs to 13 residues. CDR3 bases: TGTGCCAGCAGCCAAGATCAAGCGAAGAGAGCTTTCTTT. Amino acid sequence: CASSQDQAKRAFF.

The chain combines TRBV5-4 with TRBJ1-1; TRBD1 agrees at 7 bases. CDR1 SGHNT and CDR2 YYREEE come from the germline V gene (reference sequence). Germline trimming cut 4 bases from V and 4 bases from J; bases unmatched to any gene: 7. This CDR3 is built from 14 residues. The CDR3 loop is CASSKGQPVTEAFF. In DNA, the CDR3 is TGTGCCAGCAGCAAGGGACAGCCCGTCACTGAAGCTTTCTTT.

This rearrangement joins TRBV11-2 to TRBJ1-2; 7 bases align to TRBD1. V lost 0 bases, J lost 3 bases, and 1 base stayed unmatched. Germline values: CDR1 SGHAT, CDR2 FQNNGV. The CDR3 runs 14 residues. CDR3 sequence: CASSLDQGDYGYTF. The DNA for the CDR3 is TGTGCCAGCAGCTTAGATCAGGGGGACTATGGCTACACCTTC.

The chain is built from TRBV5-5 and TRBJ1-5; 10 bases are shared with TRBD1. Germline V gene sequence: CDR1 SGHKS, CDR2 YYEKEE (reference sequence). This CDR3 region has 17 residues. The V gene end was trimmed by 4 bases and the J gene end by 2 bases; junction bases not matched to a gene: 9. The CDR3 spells CASSNLAGTGGNQPQHF. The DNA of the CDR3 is TGTGCCAGCAGCAACCTAGCCGGGACAGGGGGCAATCAGCCCCAGCATTTT.

DNA for the CDR3: TGTGCCAGCAGCTTAATTGAGGCAGGGAGGCTCTATGGCTACACCTTC. This translates into CASSLIEAGRLYGYTF. This chain uses TRBV5-4 with TRBJ1-2, with TRBD1 as a possible D gene (5 bases). Germline CDR1 reads SGHNT; CDR2 reads YYREEE (reference sequence). The CDR3 has 16 amino acids. The V end was cut by 2 bases, the J end by 4 bases, with 18 bases between.

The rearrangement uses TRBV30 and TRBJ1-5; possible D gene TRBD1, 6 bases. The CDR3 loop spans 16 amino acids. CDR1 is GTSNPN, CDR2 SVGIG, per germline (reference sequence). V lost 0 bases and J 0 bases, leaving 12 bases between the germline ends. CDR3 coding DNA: TGTGCCTGGAGTGTACAGGGCTTTACTAGCAATCAGCCCCAGCATTTT. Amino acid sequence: CAWSVQGFTSNQPQHF.

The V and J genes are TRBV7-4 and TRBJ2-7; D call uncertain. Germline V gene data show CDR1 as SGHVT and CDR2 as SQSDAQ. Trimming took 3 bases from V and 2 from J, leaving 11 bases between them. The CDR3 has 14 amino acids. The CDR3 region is CASSFVSYPYEQYF. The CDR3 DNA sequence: TGTGCCAGCAGCTTCGTTTCCTACCCCTACGAGCAGTACTTC.

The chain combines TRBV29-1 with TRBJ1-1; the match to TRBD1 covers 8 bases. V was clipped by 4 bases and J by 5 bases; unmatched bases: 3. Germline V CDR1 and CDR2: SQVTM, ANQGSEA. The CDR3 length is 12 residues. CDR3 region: CSVGDRHTEAFF. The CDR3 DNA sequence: TGCAGCGTTGGGGACAGGCATACTGAAGCTTTCTTT.

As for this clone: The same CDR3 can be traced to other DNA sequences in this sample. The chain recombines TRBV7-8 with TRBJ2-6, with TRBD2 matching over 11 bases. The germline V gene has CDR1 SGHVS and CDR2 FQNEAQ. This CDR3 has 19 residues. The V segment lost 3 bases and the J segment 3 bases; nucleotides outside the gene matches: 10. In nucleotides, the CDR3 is TGTGCCAGCAGCTTCCTAGTACTAGCGGGGGATGGTGGGGCCAACGTCCTGACTTTC. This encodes CASSFLVLAGDGGANVLTF.

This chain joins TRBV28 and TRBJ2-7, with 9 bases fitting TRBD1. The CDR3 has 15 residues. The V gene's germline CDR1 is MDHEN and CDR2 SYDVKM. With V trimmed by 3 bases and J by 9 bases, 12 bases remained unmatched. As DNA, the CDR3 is TGTGCCAGCAGTTTCGGGACAGGGACGGGAAGGGGGCAGTACTTC. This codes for CASSFGTGTGRGQYF.

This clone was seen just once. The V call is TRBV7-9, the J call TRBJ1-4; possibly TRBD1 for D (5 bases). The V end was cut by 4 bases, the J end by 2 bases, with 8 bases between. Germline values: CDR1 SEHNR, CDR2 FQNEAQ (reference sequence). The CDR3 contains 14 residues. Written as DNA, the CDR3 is TGTGCCAGCAGCTCAGGGATCACTAATGAAAAACTGTTTTTT. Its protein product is CASSSGITNEKLFF.

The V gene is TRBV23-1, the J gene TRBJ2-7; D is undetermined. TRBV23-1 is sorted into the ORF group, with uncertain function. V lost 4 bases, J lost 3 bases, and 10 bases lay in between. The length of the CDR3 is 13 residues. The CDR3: CASSPPHGYEQYV. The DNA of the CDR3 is TGCGCCAGCAGTCCACCTCATGGCTACGAGCAGTACGTC.

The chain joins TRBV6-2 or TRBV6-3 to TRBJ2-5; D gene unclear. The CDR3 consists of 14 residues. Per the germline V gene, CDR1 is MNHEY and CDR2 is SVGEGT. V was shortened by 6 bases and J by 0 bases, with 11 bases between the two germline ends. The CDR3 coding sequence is TGTGCCAGCAGCCCCGACGGTTACCAAGAGACCCAGTACTTC. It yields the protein CASSPDGYQETQYF.

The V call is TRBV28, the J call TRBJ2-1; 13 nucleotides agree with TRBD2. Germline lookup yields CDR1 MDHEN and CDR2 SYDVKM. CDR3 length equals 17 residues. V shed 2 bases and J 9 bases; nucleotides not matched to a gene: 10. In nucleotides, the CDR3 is TGTGCCAGCAGTTTAAAACGGGGGACTAGCGGGATTAGTGAGCAGTTCTTC. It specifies CASSLKRGTSGISEQFF.